This T cell receptor (beta chain) appears in the sequencing data of a study of blood T cell repertoires in COVID-19. About the study: COVID-19 samples from acute and convalescent phases originated in the United States, Italy and Spain. T cells, B-cell-depleted T cells, or PBMCs supplied cDNA or gDNA.

As handled by the study authors: Counts of nucleated cells, estimated from reference gene primer amplification, were obtained. TCRdb keeps only in-frame clones here, not all; method: immunoSEQ multiplex PCR. That table furnishes V, J and clone size, whereas the DNA furnished D and trimming. The data show tens of thousands of clones, with approximately 86% seen just once and 7% to 8.5% held by the top ten. The receptor was derived from a woman aged 65 to 85 with acute or convalescent COVID-19. The sequenced sample was peripheral blood.

The CDR3 protein is CASSSRPSGEDLYEQYF. The CDR3 DNA reads as TGTGCCAGCAGCTCAAGACCCTCCGGGGAGGATTTATACGAGCAGTACTTC. The V call is TRBV7-9, the J call TRBJ2-7, with a possible D match to TRBD2 (6 bases). Germline V gives CDR1 SEHNR, CDR2 FQNEAQ (reference sequence). The CDR3 is 17 residues long. Trimming removed 4 bases at V and 4 bases at J, with 23 bases between.